Presented here are 18 T cell receptor beta chains from one specimen sequenced in a study of T cell changes during pregnancy in multiple sclerosis. Measured with immunoSEQ multiplex PCR; TCRdb has only the in-frame clones, and not every one. The sample carries roughly 53,000 clones, 90% recorded once. Sequencing used CD8+ T cells from peripheral blood mononuclear cells, obtained before pregnancy. The receptors come from a female donor with multiple sclerosis, enrolled in a pregnancy study.

The V and J genes are TRBV6-5 and TRBJ1-3; D might be TRBD1 (5 bases). The V end lost 5 bases, the J end lost 0 bases, and 11 bases lay between the germline ends. This CDR3 region has 15 residues. Germline values: CDR1 MNHEY, CDR2 SVGAGI. CDR3 amino acids: CASSTGVNSGNTIYF. The CDR3 nucleotides read TGTGCCAGCAGTACGGGGGTTAACTCTGGAAACACCATATATTTT.

The rearrangement uses TRBV19 and TRBJ1-6; TRBD1 matches at 7 bases. The CDR3 is made up of 13 amino acids. Germline assignment: CDR1 LNHDA and CDR2 SQIVND (reference sequence). The junction had 8 bases not matched to a gene; V was cut back by 6 bases and J by 12 bases. CDR3 residues: CASSPGTVGPLHF. For the CDR3, the DNA is TGTGCCAGTAGCCCTGGGACAGTAGGACCCCTCCACTTT.

This clone was detected only once. The J gene is TRBJ1-5, the V gene TRBV13, with D hard to call. Deletions cut 5 bases from V and 2 bases from J, with 4 bases between. Germline-derived CDR1 and CDR2 are PRHDT and FYEKMQ (reference sequence). The CDR3 contains 12 residues. The CDR3 DNA is TGTGCCAGCAGCCCGGGCAATCAGCCCCAGCATTTT. Translated, it gives CASSPGNQPQHF. Full variable domain (missing parts from reference TRBV13 and TRBJ1-5): AAGVIQSPRHLIKEKRETATLKCYPIPRHDTVYWYQQGPGQDPQFLISFYEKMQSDKGSIPDRFSAQQFSDYHSELNMSSLELGDSALYFCASSPGNQPQHFGDGTRLSIL.

A single count supports this clone. This chain joins TRBV21-1 and TRBJ2-1; TRBD2, the table's D call, was not compared with the DNA. TRBV21-1 constitutes a pseudogene. The CDR3 length is 16 residues. CDR3 nucleotides: TGTGCCAGCAGCAAAGGGAGGCACGGCTCTTACAATGAGCAGTTCTTC. Protein sequence: CASSKGRHGSYNEQFF.

The chain carries TRBV11-2 and TRBJ1-3; maybe TRBD1 (5 bases). From germline, CDR1 is SGHAT and CDR2 FQNNGV. The CDR3 has 15 residues. V lost 4 bases to trimming and J lost 2 bases, with 12 bases between them. The CDR3 bases are TGTGCCAGCAGCTCAGCGGGGGAACCTGGAAACACCATATATTTT. The encoded protein is CASSSAGEPGNTIYF.

The genes are TRBV2 and TRBJ2-1; TRBD2 agrees at 16 bases. Germline CDR1 SNHLY, CDR2 FYNNEI. The V segment lost 9 bases and the J segment 7 bases; nucleotides outside the gene matches: 15. The CDR3 sequence is 18 residues long. CDR3 residues: CARRTGTSGGVSGNEQFF. CDR3 bases: TGTGCCAGAAGGACCGGGACTAGCGGGGGGGTTAGCGGGAATGAGCAGTTCTTC.

This chain connects TRBV19 to TRBJ2-1; D possibly corresponds to TRBD2 (6 bases). The CDR3 is 15 residues long. CDR1 is LNHDA and CDR2 is SQIVND in the germline V gene (reference sequence). V was trimmed by 7 bases and J by 0 bases, leaving 13 bases between them. The CDR3: CASTTGTASYNEQFF. The CDR3 coding sequence is TGTGCCAGTACGACGGGGACTGCCTCCTACAATGAGCAGTTCTTC.

The rearrangement uses TRBV30 and TRBJ1-1; no clear D gene. Between the trimmed V and J ends, which lost 8 bases and 2 bases, there was a span of 12 bases. The CDR3 is 12 residues long. Germline V gives CDR1 GTSNPN, CDR2 SVGIG (reference sequence). CDR3: CASSGENTEAFF. CDR3 DNA sequence: TGTGCCAGCTCCGGGGAAAACACTGAAGCTTTCTTT.

This clone was recorded a few times. V and J are TRBV9 and TRBJ1-1, with a possible D match to TRBD1 (6 bases). V was pared by 3 bases and J by 0 bases, with 12 bases between. Per the germline V gene, CDR1 is SGDLS and CDR2 is YYNGEE. This CDR3 has 15 residues. In DNA form, the CDR3 reads TGTGCCAGCAGCGATAACAGGGAGATGAACACTGAAGCTTTCTTT. As protein: CASSDNREMNTEAFF.

The chain carries TRBV2 and TRBJ2-3; 8 bases match TRBD2. Germline CDR1 and CDR2: SNHLY and FYNNEI. This CDR3 region has 18 residues. The V gene end was trimmed by 6 bases and the J gene end by 1 base; junction bases not matched to a gene: 15. The CDR3 loop is CASRSSPMGGGRTDTQYF. In nucleotides, the CDR3 is TGTGCCAGCAGGTCCAGCCCTATGGGCGGGGGGCGCACAGATACGCAGTATTTT. The variable domain in full, with the rest retrieved from reference TRBV2 and TRBJ2-3, is EPEVTQTPSHQVTQMGQEVILRCVPISNHLYFYWYRQILGQKVEFLVSFYNNEISEKSEIFDDQFSVERPDGSNFTLKIRSTKLEDSAMYFCASRSSPMGGGRTDTQYFGPGTRLTVL.

The chain couples TRBV7-9 to TRBJ2-1; the match to TRBD2 covers 7 bases. CDR3 length: 15 residues. With V trimmed by 1 base and J by 9 bases, 9 bases remained unmatched. Germline loops: CDR1 SEHNR, CDR2 FQNEAQ (reference sequence). This chain's CDR3 is CASSLGGGPRGEQFF. The DNA of the CDR3 is TGTGCCAGCAGCTTAGGCGGGGGACCTCGGGGTGAGCAGTTCTTC. The full variable domain, with the rest looked up from reference TRBV7-9 and TRBJ2-1, is DTGVSQNPRHKITKRGQNVTFRCDPISEHNRLYWYRQTLGQGPEFLTYFQNEAQLEKSRLLSDRFSAERPKGSFSTLEIQRTEQGDSAMYLCASSLGGGPRGEQFFGPGTRLTVL.

V and J are TRBV7-6 and TRBJ2-1; 12 positions agree with TRBD2. The CDR3 sequence is 16 residues long. Germline V lookup: CDR1 SGHVS, CDR2 FNYEAQ. With 4 bases clipped from V and 2 bases from J, the junction kept 3 bases outside the gene matches. The CDR3 nucleotides are TGTGCCAGCAGCTGGCTAGCGGGGGGGCCCTACAATGAGCAGTTCTTC. This encodes CASSWLAGGPYNEQFF.

The chain carries TRBV7-2 and TRBJ1-3; a possible D gene is TRBD1 (5 bases). V dropped 0 bases and J dropped 2 bases, with 11 bases sitting between them. This CDR3 region has 16 residues. Per the germline V gene, CDR1 is SGHTA and CDR2 is FQGNSA. The CDR3 here is CASSLARRAPGNTIYF. Written as DNA, the CDR3 is TGTGCCAGCAGCTTAGCGCGCAGGGCCCCTGGAAACACCATATATTTT.

The J gene is TRBJ2-5, the V gene TRBV2; D possibly corresponds to TRBD1 (6 bases). This CDR3 comprises 15 residues. Germline V gene lookup returns CDR1 SNHLY and CDR2 FYNNEI. Trimming took off 4 bases at V and 5 bases at J, with 17 bases between the two ends. The CDR3 protein is CASSAGQHKWETQYF. The CDR3 DNA follows: TGTGCCAGCAGTGCGGGACAACACAAATGGGAGACCCAGTACTTC.

The chain is built from TRBV9 and TRBJ2-1, with a possible D match to TRBD2 (6 bases). Germline loops: CDR1 SGDLS, CDR2 YYNGEE. The CDR3 consists of 14 residues. The germline V and J ends were trimmed by 5 bases and 2 bases, with 11 bases remaining between them. CDR3: CASSAGGTYNEQFF. The DNA of the CDR3 is TGTGCCAGCAGTGCCGGCGGGACCTACAATGAGCAGTTCTTC.

The CDR3 reads CASSPGTGRVYEQYF. In DNA, the CDR3 is TGTGCCAGTAGTCCTGGGACAGGGCGAGTCTACGAGCAGTACTTC. The V call is TRBV19, the J call TRBJ2-7, with 9 bases that match TRBD1. This CDR3 is 15 amino acids long. Germline lookup yields CDR1 LNHDA and CDR2 SQIVND (reference sequence). After removal of 5 bases from V and 3 bases from J, the junction contained 8 bases not matched to a gene.

A note on this clone: One junction end does not reproduce the germline sequence, and a read error may be involved. J is TRBJ1-2 and V is TRBV10-3, with TRBD1 matching over 9 bases. The length of the CDR3 is 16 residues. CDR1 is ENHRY and CDR2 is SYGVKD in the germline V gene. This CDR3 reads CAISETPTGGDYGYNF. The CDR3 DNA follows: TGTGCCATCAGTGAGACACCCACAGGGGGCGACTATGGCTACAACTTC.

This clone was observed a few times. The rearrangement uses TRBV10-2 and TRBJ1-1, with 7 bases aligning to TRBD1. Trimming took 8 bases from V and 1 from J; bases not matched to a gene: 7. The germline V gene has CDR1 WSHSY and CDR2 SAAADI. CDR3 size: 14 residues. In nucleotides, the CDR3 is TGCGCCAGCGGTATAGGGACAGCGAACACTGAAGCTTTCTTT. This translates into CASGIGTANTEAFF.